One sample yielded the 9 T cell receptor beta chains listed below, sequenced in a study of radiation and T cells in renal cell carcinoma. Clones were read by immunoSEQ multiplex PCR, and TCRdb kept only the in-frame ones, dropping some. Among 25,000 to 40,000 clones listed, 81% were seen once. The sample's time point: blood 4 weeks post-SBRT, at nephrectomy. The treatment here: 15 Gy SBRT to primary tumor, nephrectomy 4 weeks later. The sample here was blood, taken from a patient whose treatment included radiotherapy and nephrectomy. These TCRs come from a man between 60 and 75 years old with renal cell carcinoma.

V is TRBV6-5 and J is TRBJ2-1, with D perhaps matching TRBD2 (6 bases). V was trimmed by 1 base and J by 9 bases, leaving 16 bases between them. Germline V gene sequence: CDR1 MNHEY, CDR2 SVGAGI. The CDR3 consists of 15 residues. The CDR3 DNA reads as TGTGCCAGCAGTTACTTATCGACTAGTCACGGTGAGCAGTTCTTC. It encodes CASSYLSTSHGEQFF.

This sequence joins TRBV5-4 and TRBJ2-1; 9 bases line up with TRBD2. The V gene's germline CDR1 is SGHNT and CDR2 YYREEE (reference sequence). This CDR3 is built from 17 residues. The V gene end was trimmed by 2 bases and the J gene end by 1 base; junction bases not matched to a gene: 7. CDR3 sequence (DNA): TGTGCCAGCAGCTTTTTCCTAGCGGGAAGGTCCTACAATGAGCAGTTCTTC. Amino acid sequence: CASSFFLAGRSYNEQFF.

This chain links TRBV7-2 with TRBJ1-4, with D unclear. With 5 bases removed from V and 12 bases from J, the gap between germline ends came to 7 bases. CDR3 length equals 10 residues. Germline CDR1 SGHTA, CDR2 FQGNSA. The DNA of the CDR3 is TGTGCCAGCAGCCGGGAGGAACTGTTTTTT. Translation gives CASSREELFF.

V usage is TRBV5-1 and J usage is TRBJ1-2; D gene unclear. The CDR3 contains 13 residues. V was clipped by 2 bases and J by 6 bases, with 11 bases between them. Germline loops: CDR1 SGHRS, CDR2 YFSETQ. As DNA, the CDR3 is TGCGCCAGCAGCTTTAGAGTCCCTCATGGCTACACCTTC. Its protein is CASSFRVPHGYTF.

The CDR3 protein is CASSPGGAYEQYF. In DNA, the CDR3 is TGTGCCAGCAGCCCGGGGGGGGCCTACGAGCAGTACTTC. The chain recombines TRBV7-9 with TRBJ2-7; 8 bases fit TRBD2. With V trimmed by 5 bases and J by 2 bases, 2 bases remained unmatched. The CDR3 contains 13 residues. Germline CDR1 is SEHNR and CDR2 is FQNEAQ (reference sequence). The whole variable domain, remainder taken from reference TRBV7-9 and TRBJ2-7, is DTGVSQNPRHKITKRGQNVTFRCDPISEHNRLYWYRQTLGQGPEFLTYFQNEAQLEKSRLLSDRFSAERPKGSFSTLEIQRTEQGDSAMYLCASSPGGAYEQYFGPGTRLTVT.

This chain joins TRBV9 and TRBJ2-7; the D is unclear. Germline CDR1 is SGDLS and CDR2 is YYNGEE. V lost 4 bases to trimming and J lost 4 bases, with 15 bases between them. CDR3 length: 14 residues. The CDR3 nucleotides read TGTGCCAGCAGCCCCGGGTCTCGGGCTTACGAGCAGTACTTC. Amino acid sequence: CASSPGSRAYEQYF.

This chain connects TRBV7-2 to TRBJ1-4, with D unresolved. Germline lookup yields CDR1 SGHTA and CDR2 FQGNSA. This CDR3 contains 15 residues. Between the trimmed V and J ends, which lost 6 bases and 6 bases, there was a span of 17 bases. The CDR3 sequence: CASRPEIWPHEKLFF. In nucleotides, the CDR3 is TGTGCCAGCAGGCCGGAGATTTGGCCGCATGAAAAACTGTTTTTT.

This chain links TRBV7-2 with TRBJ2-1; no clear D gene. Per germline, CDR1 SGHTA and CDR2 FQGNSA. The CDR3 runs 13 residues. The V end lost 3 bases, the J end lost 5 bases, and 8 bases lay between the germline ends. CDR3 loop: CASSFRRHNEQFF. The DNA of the CDR3 is TGTGCCAGCAGCTTCAGGAGACACAATGAGCAGTTCTTC.

The rearrangement links TRBV6-1 to TRBJ1-2, with 8 nucleotides matching TRBD1. J lost 6 bases, V lost 6 bases, and 9 bases had no gene match. CDR3 length: 14 amino acids. Germline CDR1 and CDR2: MNHNS and SASEGT. CDR3 protein: CASRTQGEEDGYTF. The CDR3 coding sequence is TGTGCCAGCAGAACACAGGGGGAAGAGGATGGCTACACCTTC.